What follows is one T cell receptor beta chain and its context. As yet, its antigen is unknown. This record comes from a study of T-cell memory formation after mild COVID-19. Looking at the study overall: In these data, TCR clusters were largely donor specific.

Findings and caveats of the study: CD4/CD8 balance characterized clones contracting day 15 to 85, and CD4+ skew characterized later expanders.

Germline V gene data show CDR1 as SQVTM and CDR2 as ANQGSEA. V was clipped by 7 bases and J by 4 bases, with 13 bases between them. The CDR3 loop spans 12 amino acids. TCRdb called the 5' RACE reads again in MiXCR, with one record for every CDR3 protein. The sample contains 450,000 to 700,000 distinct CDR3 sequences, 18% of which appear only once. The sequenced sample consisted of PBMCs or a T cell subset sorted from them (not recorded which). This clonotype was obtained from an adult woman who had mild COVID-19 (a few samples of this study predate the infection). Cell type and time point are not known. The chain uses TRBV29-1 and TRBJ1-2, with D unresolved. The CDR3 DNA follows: TGCAGCGCCCCCATTGGAGTCTATGGCTACACCTTC. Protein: CSAPIGVYGYTF.